A selection of T cell receptor beta chains follows, all from one sample in a study of shared clonotypes between healthy human individuals. The repertoire was sequenced with immunoSEQ multiplex PCR; TCRdb's copy has only in-frame clones and lacks some. The sample records roughly 2.5 million clones, around nine tenths being singletons. Sequencing was carried out using naive CD4+ T cells sorted from blood. These receptors were obtained from a man younger than 35 in good health. The CDR3 runs from the conserved cysteine through the conserved F or W. D genes are given only for firm matches. Size is stated for part of the rows, as once, few or many counts, or as a class when the clone is expanded.

TRBV7-2,TRBD1,.,TRBJ2-2,TGTGCCAGCAGCTGGCGACAGGGTTTCGGGGAGCTGTTTTTT,CASSWRQGFGELFF
TRBV5-1,.,.,TRBJ2-5,TGCGCCAGCAGCTTTGGGCCCTCGGGGGAGACCCAGTACTTC,CASSFGPSGETQYF
TRBV7-9,TRBD1,.,TRBJ1-2,TGTGCCAGCAGCTCGGAGGGGACAGGGGCCTATGGCTACACCTTC,CASSSEGTGAYGYTF
TRBV7-9,TRBD2,.,TRBJ2-5,TGTGCCAGCAGCCTATATGGACTAGCGGGGGCTCCCGAGACCCAGTACTTC,CASSLYGLAGAPETQYF
TRBV30,TRBD1,.,TRBJ2-1,TGTGCCTGGAGACAGGGGCCGGCCTACAATGAGCAGTTCTTC,CAWRQGPAYNEQFF
TRBV28,TRBD1,.,TRBJ1-1,TGTGCCAGCAGTTCGCCCGCCAAAACAGGGGGCGTGGCTGAAGCTTTCTTT,CASSSPAKTGGVAEAFF
TRBV10-1,.,.,TRBJ2-5,TGCGCCAGCAGTGAGACCGGACCTTCGGAGACCCAGTACTTC,CASSETGPSETQYF
TRBV30,.,.,TRBJ2-7,TGTGCCTGGGCCCGGGACCTACTTGGCTACGAGCAGTACTTC,CAWARDLLGYEQYF
TRBV6-1,TRBD1,.,TRBJ1-4,TGTGCCAGCAGTGACAAGGACAGGGGGAATGAAAAACTGTTTTTT,CASSDKDRGNEKLFF
TRBV7-2,TRBD1,few,TRBJ2-1,TGTGCCAGCAGCACCTGGACAGGGGTCGGCAATGAGCAGTTCTTC,CASSTWTGVGNEQFF
TRBV6-1,.,.,TRBJ2-5,TGTGCCAGCAGTGAAGCGCTTCTGGGGACCCAGTACTTC,CASSEALLGTQYF
TRBV27,.,.,TRBJ2-3,TGTGCCAGCGGGTATGCGTGGACGGGCACAGATACGCAGTATTTT,CASGYAWTGTDTQYF